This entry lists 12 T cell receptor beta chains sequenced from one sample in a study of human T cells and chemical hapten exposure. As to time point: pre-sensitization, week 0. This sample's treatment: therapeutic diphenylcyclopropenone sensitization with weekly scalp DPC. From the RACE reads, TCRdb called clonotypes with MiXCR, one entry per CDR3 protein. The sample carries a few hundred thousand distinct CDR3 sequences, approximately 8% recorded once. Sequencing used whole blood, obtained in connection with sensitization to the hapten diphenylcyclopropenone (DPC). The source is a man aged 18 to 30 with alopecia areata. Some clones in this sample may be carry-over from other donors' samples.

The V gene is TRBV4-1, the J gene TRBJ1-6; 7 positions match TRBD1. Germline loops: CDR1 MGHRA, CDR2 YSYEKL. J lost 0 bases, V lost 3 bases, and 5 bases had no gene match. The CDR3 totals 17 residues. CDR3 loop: CASSQSGTVSYNSPLHF. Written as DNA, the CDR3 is TGCGCCAGCAGCCAGTCCGGGACAGTCTCCTATAATTCACCCCTCCACTTT.

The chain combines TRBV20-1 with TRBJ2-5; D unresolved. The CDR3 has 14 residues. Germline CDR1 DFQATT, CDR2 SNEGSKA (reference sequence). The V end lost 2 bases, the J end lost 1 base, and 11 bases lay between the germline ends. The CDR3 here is CSARMDPLQETQYF. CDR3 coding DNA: TGCAGTGCTAGAATGGACCCCCTCCAAGAGACCCAGTACTTC.

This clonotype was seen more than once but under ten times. The CDR3 region is CASTYSLGTEAFF. CDR3 nucleotide sequence: TGTGCCAGCACATATTCGCTAGGCACTGAAGCTTTCTTT. The chain is built from TRBV28 and TRBJ1-1; D not resolved. The CDR3 extends over 13 amino acids. The germline V gene encodes CDR1 MDHEN and CDR2 SYDVKM. The ends were cut back, 7 bases at V and 4 bases at J, with 13 bases in the middle.

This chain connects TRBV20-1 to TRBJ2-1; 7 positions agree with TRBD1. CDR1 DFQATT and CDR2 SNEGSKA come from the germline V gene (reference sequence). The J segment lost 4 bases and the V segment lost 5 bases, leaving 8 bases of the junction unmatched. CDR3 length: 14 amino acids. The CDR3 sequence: CSAQRQGRYNEQFF. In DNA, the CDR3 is TGCAGTGCTCAACGACAGGGTCGATACAATGAGCAGTTCTTC.

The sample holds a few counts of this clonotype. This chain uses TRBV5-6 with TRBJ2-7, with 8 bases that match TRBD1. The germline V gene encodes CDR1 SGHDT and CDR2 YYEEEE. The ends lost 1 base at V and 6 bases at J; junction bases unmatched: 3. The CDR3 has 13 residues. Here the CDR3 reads CASSLQGALEQYV. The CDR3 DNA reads TGTGCCAGCAGCTTGCAGGGGGCCCTCGAGCAGTACGTC.

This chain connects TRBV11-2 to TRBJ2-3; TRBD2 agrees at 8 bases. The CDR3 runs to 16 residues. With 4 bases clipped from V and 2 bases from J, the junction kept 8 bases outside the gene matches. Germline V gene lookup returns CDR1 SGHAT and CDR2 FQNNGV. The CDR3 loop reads CASSSISRGDTDTQYF. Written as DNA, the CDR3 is TGTGCCAGCAGCTCCATTTCGCGGGGGGACACAGATACGCAGTATTTT.

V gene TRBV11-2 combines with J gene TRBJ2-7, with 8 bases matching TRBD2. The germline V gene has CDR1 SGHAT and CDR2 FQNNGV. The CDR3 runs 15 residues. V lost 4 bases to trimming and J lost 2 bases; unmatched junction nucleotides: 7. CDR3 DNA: TGTGCCAGCAGCTCCCAGCGGGGGCCTACCTACGAGCAGTACTTC. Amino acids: CASSSQRGPTYEQYF.

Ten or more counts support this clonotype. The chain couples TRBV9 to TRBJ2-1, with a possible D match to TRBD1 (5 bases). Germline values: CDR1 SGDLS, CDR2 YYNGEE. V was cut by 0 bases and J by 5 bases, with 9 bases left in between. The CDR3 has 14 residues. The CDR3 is CASSVGGSNNEQFF. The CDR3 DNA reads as TGTGCCAGCAGCGTAGGGGGCAGCAACAATGAGCAGTTCTTC. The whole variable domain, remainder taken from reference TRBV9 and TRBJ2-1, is DSGVTQTPKHLITATGQRVTLRCSPRSGDLSVYWYQQSLDQGLQFLIQYYNGEERAKGNILERFSAQQFPDLHSELNLSSLELGDSALYFCASSVGGSNNEQFFGPGTRLTVL.

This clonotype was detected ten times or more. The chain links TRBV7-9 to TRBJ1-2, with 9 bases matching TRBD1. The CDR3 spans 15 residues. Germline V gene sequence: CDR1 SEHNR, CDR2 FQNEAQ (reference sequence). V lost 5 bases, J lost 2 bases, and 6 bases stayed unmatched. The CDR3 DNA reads TGTGCCAGCAGCCGCTACAGGGGGCCCAACTATGGCTACACCTTC. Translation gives CASSRYRGPNYGYTF.

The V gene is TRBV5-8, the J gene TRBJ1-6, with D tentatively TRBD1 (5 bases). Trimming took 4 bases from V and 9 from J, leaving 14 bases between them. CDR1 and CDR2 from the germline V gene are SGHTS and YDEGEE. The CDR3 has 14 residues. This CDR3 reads CASSLGLAASPLHF. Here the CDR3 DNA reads TGTGCCAGCAGCCTGGGACTGGCGGCTTCACCCCTCCACTTT.

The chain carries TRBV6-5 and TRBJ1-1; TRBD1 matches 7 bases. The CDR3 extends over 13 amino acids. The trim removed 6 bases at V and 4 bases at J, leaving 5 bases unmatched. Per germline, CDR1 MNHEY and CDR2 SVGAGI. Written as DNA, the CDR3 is TGTGCCAGCAGACAACAGGGGACCACTGAAGCTTTCTTT. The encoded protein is CASRQQGTTEAFF.

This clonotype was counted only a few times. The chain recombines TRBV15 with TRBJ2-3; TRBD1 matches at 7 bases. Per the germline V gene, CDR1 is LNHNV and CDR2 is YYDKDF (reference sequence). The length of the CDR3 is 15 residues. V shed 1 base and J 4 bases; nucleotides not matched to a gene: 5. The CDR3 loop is CATSRGGGEADTQYF. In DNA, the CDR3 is TGTGCCACCAGCAGAGGAGGGGGCGAAGCAGATACGCAGTATTTT.